The 21 T cell receptor beta chains below all came from one sample that was sequenced in a study of OX40 agonist ivuxolimab in advanced cancers. Clones were sequenced by immunoSEQ multiplex PCR, and TCRdb holds only the in-frame ones, with some missing. The repertoire consists of tens of thousands of clones, with roughly 85% occurring once and the leading ten covering about 8.2%. Material: CD4+ or CD8+ T cells sorted from blood, obtained in a trial of the OX40 agonist ivuxolimab. The origin of the receptors is an adult with an advanced solid tumor such as melanoma, head and neck, liver or kidney cancer.

The gene calls are TRBV19 and TRBJ1-5; D is undetermined. CDR3 length: 17 amino acids. The V gene lost 0 bases and the J gene lost 1 base, with 13 bases spanning the gap. CDR1 is LNHDA, CDR2 SQIVND, per germline (reference sequence). This CDR3 is CASSIDREKGSNQPQHF. The CDR3 DNA reads TGTGCCAGTAGTATAGATAGGGAAAAGGGAAGCAATCAGCCCCAGCATTTT.

The V call is TRBV5-6, the J call TRBJ1-2; D remains unclear. The V and J ends lost 0 bases and 5 bases respectively, with 8 bases between them. Germline values: CDR1 SGHDT, CDR2 YYEEEE. This CDR3 is 13 amino acids long. The CDR3: CASSLGTAYGYTF. The CDR3 DNA sequence: TGTGCCAGCAGCTTGGGGACGGCGTATGGCTACACCTTC.

This sequence joins TRBV6-6 and TRBJ1-6; D uncertain. The CDR3 covers 14 residues. The V end lost 2 bases, the J end lost 7 bases, and 9 bases lay between the germline ends. Germline V gives CDR1 MNHNY, CDR2 SVGAGI (reference sequence). Written as DNA, the CDR3 is TGTGCCAGCAGTTACAGGACGGGGAATTCACCCCTCCACTTT. Translated, it gives CASSYRTGNSPLHF.

V usage is TRBV2 and J usage is TRBJ2-7; 7 bases fit TRBD2. CDR3 length: 16 amino acids. V lost 4 bases to trimming and J lost 3 bases; unmatched junction nucleotides: 12. The germline V gene has CDR1 SNHLY and CDR2 FYNNEI. The CDR3 region has the DNA TGTGCCAGCAGTGGAGGAGAGGGAGGGACCTACTACGAGCAGTACTTC. Translating it yields CASSGGEGGTYYEQYF.

This chain uses TRBV7-3 with TRBJ2-3; TRBD2 matches at 8 bases. CDR1 and CDR2 (germline): SGHTA, FQGTGA. V shed 3 bases, J shed 4 bases, and the junction held 3 bases outside the gene matches. The CDR3 contains 14 residues. In DNA, the CDR3 is TGTGCCAGCAGCTTCGCGGGGGGCGCAGATACGCAGTATTTT. Translation: CASSFAGGADTQYF.

The chain is built from TRBV5-1 and TRBJ2-1, with a weak D call TRBD1 (5 bases). The CDR3 sequence is 16 residues long. CDR1 is SGHRS, CDR2 YFSETQ, per germline. Trimming left V 4 bases short and J 0 bases short, with 14 bases between. The chain's CDR3 is CASSPQGSSSYNEQFF. The CDR3 nucleotides are TGCGCCAGCAGCCCCCAGGGTTCTAGCTCCTACAATGAGCAGTTCTTC.

Here the CDR3 reads CASSSSRGGVEKLFF. The CDR3 DNA reads TGTGCCAGCAGCTCCAGCCGCGGGGGGGTTGAAAAACTGTTTTTT. The rearrangement uses TRBV28 and TRBJ1-4; D is perhaps TRBD1 (5 bases). This CDR3 has 15 residues. Deletions cut 6 bases from V and 7 bases from J, with 18 bases between. The V gene's germline CDR1 is MDHEN and CDR2 SYDVKM.

Note on this clone: As the CDR3 is not closed by the conserved phenylalanine or tryptophan, this likely results from a read error. This rearrangement joins TRBV4-1 to TRBJ1-1; D unclear. Trimming took off 1 base at V and 10 bases at J, with 10 bases between the two ends. This CDR3 contains 12 residues. The germline V gene has CDR1 MGHRA and CDR2 YSYEKL. CDR3: CASSQGGAGAFV. For the CDR3, the DNA is TGCGCCAGCAGCCAAGGAGGCGCCGGAGCTTTCGTT.

V gene TRBV9 combines with J gene TRBJ2-1; D is unresolved. Germline CDR1 and CDR2: SGDLS and YYNGEE. V was clipped by 2 bases and J by 4 bases, with 10 bases between them. This CDR3 comprises 14 residues. As DNA, the CDR3 is TGTGCCAGCAGCGTGCAAGCAGATTACAATGAGCAGTTCTTC. Its protein product is CASSVQADYNEQFF. The variable domain in full, completed from reference TRBV9 and TRBJ2-1, reads DSGVTQTPKHLITATGQRVTLRCSPRSGDLSVYWYQQSLDQGLQFLIQYYNGEERAKGNILERFSAQQFPDLHSELNLSSLELGDSALYFCASSVQADYNEQFFGPGTRLTVL.

This clone was seen once. The chain uses TRBV19 and TRBJ1-5; TRBD1 might be the D (5 bases). V dropped 7 bases and J dropped 3 bases, with 16 bases sitting between them. Germline CDR1 and CDR2: LNHDA and SQIVND (reference sequence). There are 15 residues in the CDR3. The DNA for the CDR3 is TGTGCCAGTAATTCAGGGAGTGGGGTCAATCAGCCCCAGCATTTT. It translates to CASNSGSGVNQPQHF. Filled out from reference TRBV19 and TRBJ1-5, the complete variable domain reads DGGITQSPKYLFRKEGQNVTLSCEQNLNHDAMYWYRQDPGQGLRLIYYSQIVNDFQKGDIAEGYSVSREKKESFPLTVTSAQKNPTAFYLCASNSGSGVNQPQHFGDGTRLSIL.

The V and J genes are TRBV6-5 and TRBJ2-1; D might be TRBD2 (6 bases). Looked up from germline, CDR1 is MNHEY and CDR2 is SVGAGI. The CDR3 runs 15 residues. V shed 4 bases and J shed 3 bases, with 13 bases lying between them. The CDR3 DNA reads TGTGCCAGCAGTTTTAGCGGTGCTTACTACAATGAGCAGTTCTTC. Translation: CASSFSGAYYNEQFF.

Here the CDR3 DNA reads TGCGCCAGCAGCTTGGGACAGGTTTTCGAGACCCAGTACTTC. It is translated as CASSLGQVFETQYF. The chain recombines TRBV5-1 with TRBJ2-5; perhaps TRBD1 as D (6 bases). V was shortened by 0 bases and J by 5 bases, with 11 bases between the two germline ends. This CDR3 spans 14 amino acids. Germline loops: CDR1 SGHRS, CDR2 YFSETQ.

This chain connects TRBV5-5 to TRBJ2-7, with D hard to call. The V gene lost 1 base and the J gene lost 6 bases, with 11 bases spanning the gap. The CDR3 is 13 amino acids. CDR1 is SGHKS, CDR2 YYEKEE, per germline (reference sequence). As DNA, the CDR3 is TGTGCCAGCAGCTTGAAGGGCTGGGGCGAGCAGTACTTC. This encodes CASSLKGWGEQYF.

The V call is TRBV15, the J call TRBJ2-5; no firm D call. The CDR3 covers 16 residues. The ends were cut back, 4 bases at V and 5 bases at J, with 20 bases in the middle. Germline loops: CDR1 LNHNV, CDR2 YYDKDF (reference sequence). This CDR3 is CATSTPSRRKRETQYF. The CDR3 nucleotides are TGTGCCACCAGCACCCCGTCCAGGCGAAAGAGGGAGACCCAGTACTTC.

In this sample, this clone turned up once. The gene calls are TRBV27 and TRBJ1-6; D gene ambiguous. V shed 5 bases and J shed 10 bases, with 9 bases lying between them. The CDR3 spans 12 residues. Germline lookup yields CDR1 MNHEY and CDR2 SMNVEV (reference sequence). The CDR3 sequence: CASSTAFSPLHF. Written as DNA, the CDR3 is TGTGCCAGCAGTACAGCCTTCTCACCCCTCCACTTT.

This sequence joins TRBV5-1 and TRBJ2-2; 7 bases agree with TRBD2. The CDR3 is 14 residues long. J was trimmed by 5 bases and V by 1 base; bases with no gene match: 2. Germline assignment: CDR1 SGHRS and CDR2 YFSETQ. In DNA, the CDR3 is TGCGCCAGCAGCTTGTACGGGGGGACCGGGGAGCTGTTTTTT. Residues: CASSLYGGTGELFF.

CDR3 DNA sequence: TGTGCCAGCAGTGGGGACAGAACTCAAGAGACCCAGTACTTC. Translating it yields CASSGDRTQETQYF. The V and J genes are TRBV2 and TRBJ2-5; 7 nucleotides match TRBD1. The germline V gene has CDR1 SNHLY and CDR2 FYNNEI. After removal of 4 bases from V and 2 bases from J, the junction contained 4 bases not matched to a gene. The CDR3 has 14 residues.

The rearrangement links TRBV4-1 to TRBJ2-7; 8 nucleotides line up with TRBD1. CDR3 length equals 16 residues. V shed 3 bases and J 0 bases; nucleotides not matched to a gene: 7. Germline CDR1 and CDR2: MGHRA and YSYEKL. CDR3 coding DNA: TGCGCCAGCAGCCATGGGACAGGAGGACCCTCCTACGAGCAGTACTTC. This sequence encodes CASSHGTGGPSYEQYF.

This clone came up once. This sequence joins TRBV6-5 and TRBJ1-1; D gene unclear. Trimming cost V 9 bases and J 2 bases, with 7 bases left between them. CDR1 is MNHEY, CDR2 SVGAGI, per germline. This CDR3 is 11 amino acids long. The CDR3 here is CASRANTEAFF. CDR3 coding DNA: TGTGCCAGTCGTGCCAACACTGAAGCTTTCTTT.

The chain employs TRBV10-3 and TRBJ2-7; 7 positions agree with TRBD1. CDR3 length: 13 residues. Germline V gene data show CDR1 as ENHRY and CDR2 as SYGVKD. V was pared by 4 bases and J by 3 bases, with 3 bases of the junction left unmatched. The CDR3 loop reads CAISARTGYEQYF. As DNA, the CDR3 is TGTGCCATCAGTGCCCGGACAGGCTACGAGCAGTACTTC.

The chain is built from TRBV7-2 and TRBJ1-1; TRBD1 matches at 7 bases. Germline CDR1 is SGHTA and CDR2 is FQGNSA. J gave up 5 bases and V 2 bases, and 2 bases lay outside the gene matches. The CDR3 is 13 amino acids. The chain's CDR3 is CASSLRGRTEAFF. CDR3 coding DNA: TGTGCCAGCAGCTTAAGGGGGCGGACTGAAGCTTTCTTT. Full variable domain (rest looked up from reference TRBV7-2 and TRBJ1-1): GAGVSQSPSNKVTEKGKDVELRCDPISGHTALYWYRQSLGQGLEFLIYFQGNSAPDKSGLPSDRFSAERTGGSVSTLTIQRTQQEDSAVYLCASSLRGRTEAFFGQGTRLTVV.